The source of this TCR beta chain is a study of cytomegalovirus exposure and HLA in healthy donors. The study ran its PCR with 60 Vbeta and 13 Jbeta primers. Libraries were prepared by immunoSEQ multiplex PCR; TCRdb keeps only in-frame clonotypes and omits some of them. The sample has under 200,000 clones, approximately 79% seen once. V was clipped by 1 base and J by 0 bases, with 10 bases between them. The CDR3 is made up of 15 amino acids. CDR1 and CDR2 from the germline V gene are SGHRS and YFSETQ. The study's findings and limits: For most TCR beta V segments, an earlier analysis put the productive rate at about 87% or about 30% of the time.

This clone showed up just once. Antigen: not known. Specimen: PBMCs. This chain connects TRBV5-1 to TRBJ1-2, with TRBD1 as a possible D gene (6 bases). The receptor comes from a man aged 35 to 55 in good health and CMV-seronegative. The CDR3 DNA reads TGCGCCAGCAGCTTGTTACAGGGAGCTAACTATGGCTACACCTTC. Translating it yields CASSLLQGANYGYTF. Complete variable domain (other parts from reference TRBV5-1 and TRBJ1-2): KAGVTQTPRYLIKTRGQQVTLSCSPISGHRSVSWYQQTPGQGLQFLFEYFSETQRNKGNFPGRFSGRQFSNSRSEMNVSTLELGDSALYLCASSLLQGANYGYTFGSGTRLTVV.